This T cell receptor (beta chain) stems from a study of regulatory T cells in long-lasting Graves disease. Overall study: Disease was considered persistent Graves' disease after over 5 years of antithyroid drugs (with positive TSH receptor antibodies). Broader study findings: There was favoring of TRBV28, TRBJ1-2 and TRBJ2-5 in persistent disease.

On this clonotype: The antigen remains unidentified. This may come from a read error, since a much larger clone is one base off. Given the absence of the conserved phenylalanine or tryptophan at the CDR3 end, a read error is likely.

The CDR3 is made up of 12 amino acids. Germline CDR1 and CDR2: SEHNR and FQNEAQ (reference sequence). Trimming left V 8 bases short and J 0 bases short, with 7 bases between. Construction of the TCR beta libraries employed iRepertoire HTBI primers in conjunction with Arm-PCR of CDR3 regions. TCRdb recomputed calls from the multiplex PCR reads with MiXCR, one row per CDR3 protein. This sample has approximately 380,000 distinct CDR3 sequences; around 20% occur once, and the top ten carry less than 25%. Time point defined: persistent/refractory GD, antithyroid drugs over 5 years with positive TRAb. The TCR library was made from RNA extracted from PBMCs.

The receptor was isolated from a female donor with Graves disease. The chain uses TRBV7-9 and TRBJ1-2; no clear D. The input for sequencing was peripheral blood mononuclear cells (PBMCs), taken when the disease was refractory, from a patient treated with antithyroid drugs. The CDR3 coding sequence is TGTGCCAGCGGAAAGTCTAACTATGGCTACACCTCC. Its translation: CASGKSNYGYTS.